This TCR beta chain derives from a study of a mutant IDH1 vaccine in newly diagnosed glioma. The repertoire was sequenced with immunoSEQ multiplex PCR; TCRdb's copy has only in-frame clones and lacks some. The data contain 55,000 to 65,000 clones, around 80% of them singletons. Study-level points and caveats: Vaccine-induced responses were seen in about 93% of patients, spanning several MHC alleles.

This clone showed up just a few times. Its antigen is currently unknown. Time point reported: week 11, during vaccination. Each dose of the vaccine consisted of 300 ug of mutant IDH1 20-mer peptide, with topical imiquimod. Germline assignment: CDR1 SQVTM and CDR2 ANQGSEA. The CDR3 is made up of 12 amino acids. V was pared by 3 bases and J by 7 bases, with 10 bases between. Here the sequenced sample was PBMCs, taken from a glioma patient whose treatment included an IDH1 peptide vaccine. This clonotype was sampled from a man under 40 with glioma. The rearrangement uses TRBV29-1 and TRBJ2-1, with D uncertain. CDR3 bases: TGCAGCGTTGACAGGCTTGGTAATGAGCAGTTCTTC. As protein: CSVDRLGNEQFF.